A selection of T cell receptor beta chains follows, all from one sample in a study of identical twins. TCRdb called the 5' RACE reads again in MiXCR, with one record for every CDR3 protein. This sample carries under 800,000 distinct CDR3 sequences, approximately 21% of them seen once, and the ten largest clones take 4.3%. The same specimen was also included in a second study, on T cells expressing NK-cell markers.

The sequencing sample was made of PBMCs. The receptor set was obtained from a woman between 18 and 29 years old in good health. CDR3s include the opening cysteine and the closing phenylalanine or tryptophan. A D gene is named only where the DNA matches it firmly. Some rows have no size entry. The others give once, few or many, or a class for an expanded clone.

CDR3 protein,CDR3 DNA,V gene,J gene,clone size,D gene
CASSLVGGEAYNEQFF,TGTGCCAGCAGCTTAGTGGGGGGAGAGGCCTACAATGAGCAGTTCTTC,TRBV7-9,TRBJ2-1,few,-
CASSEAWGNYGYTF,TGTGCCAGCAGTGAAGCATGGGGTAACTATGGCTACACCTTC,TRBV2,TRBJ1-2,-,-
CASSPQGTNTEAFF,TGTGCCAGCAGTCCCCAGGGCACGAACACTGAAGCTTTCTTT,TRBV12-3/TRBV12-4,TRBJ1-1,few,-
CASRPGQVAYGYTF,TGTGCCAGCAGACCCGGACAGGTAGCCTATGGCTACACCTTC,TRBV5-4,TRBJ1-2,-,TRBD1
CASRRQSGNYGYTF,TGTGCCAGCAGGAGACAGTCGGGGAACTATGGCTACACCTTC,TRBV12-3/TRBV12-4,TRBJ1-2,few,-
CSGRGQEMSGGYTF,TGCAGCGGAAGAGGGCAGGAGATGTCGGGTGGCTACACCTTC,TRBV29-1,TRBJ1-2,-,-
CATKDANTDTQYF,TGTGCCACCAAGGACGCCAACACAGATACGCAGTATTTT,TRBV24-1,TRBJ2-3,-,-
CASSLALTVSYEQYF,TGTGCCAGCAGTTTAGCTTTGACGGTCTCCTACGAGCAGTACTTC,TRBV12-3/TRBV12-4,TRBJ2-7,-,-
CASSLGNYNEQFF,TGTGCCAGCAGCTTAGGAAATTACAATGAGCAGTTCTTC,TRBV7-2,TRBJ2-1,few,-
CASSYLSSAGELFF,TGCGCCAGCAGCTATTTATCTAGTGCGGGGGAGCTGTTTTTT,TRBV5-1,TRBJ2-2,-,-
CSARSGLAADTQYF,TGCAGTGCTAGAAGTGGACTAGCCGCCGATACGCAGTATTTT,TRBV20-1,TRBJ2-3,-,TRBD2
CASSLGSREAFF,TGTGCCAGCAGCCTAGGGTCAAGGGAAGCTTTCTTT,TRBV14,TRBJ1-1,few,-
CASSWWGDEQFF,TGTGCCAGCAGTTGGTGGGGGGATGAGCAGTTCTTC,TRBV12-3/TRBV12-4,TRBJ2-1,-,-
CASSLDGPSTDTQYF,TGCGCCAGCAGCTTGGATGGGCCTAGCACAGATACGCAGTATTTT,TRBV5-1,TRBJ2-3,-,-
CSARTGVPDTQYF,TGCAGTGCCCGGACGGGGGTCCCAGATACGCAGTATTTT,TRBV20-1,TRBJ2-3,few,-
CASSLAGATDTQYF,TGTGCCAGCAGCTTAGCGGGGGCAACAGATACGCAGTATTTT,TRBV7-8,TRBJ2-3,many,-
CASWERANVLTF,TGTGCCAGCTGGGAGCGGGCCAACGTCCTGACTTTC,TRBV5-5,TRBJ2-6,-,-
CASSPGTPLAKNIQYF,TGTGCCAGCTCACCTGGGACTCCACTAGCCAAAAACATTCAGTACTTC,TRBV18,TRBJ2-4,many,-
CATSRDRADEAFF,TGTGCCACCAGCAGAGATCGGGCGGATGAAGCTTTCTTT,TRBV15,TRBJ1-1,-,-
CASSLGYRGNTEAFF,TGTGCCAGCAGCTTAGGATACCGGGGGAACACTGAAGCTTTCTTT,TRBV7-6,TRBJ1-1,-,-
CASSQHGLAVRRKQYF,TGCGCCAGCAGCCAACACGGGCTAGCGGTACGGAGGAAGCAGTACTTC,TRBV4-3,TRBJ2-7,few,TRBD2
CSAFGDQETQYF,TGCAGTGCGTTCGGAGACCAAGAGACCCAGTACTTC,TRBV20-1,TRBJ2-5,-,-
CSVAWQGSLFF,TGCAGCGTTGCCTGGCAGGGGTCCCTGTTTTTT,TRBV29-1,TRBJ2-2,few,-
CASTPSFTASYEQYF,TGTGCCAGCACCCCGAGCTTCACAGCGTCCTACGAGCAGTACTTC,TRBV2,TRBJ2-7,few,-
CASSRDRTIPGSSTDTQYF,TGTGCCAGCAGCCGGGACAGGACCATCCCGGGGTCAAGCACAGATACGCAGTATTTT,TRBV25-1,TRBJ2-3,few,TRBD1
CASSQDLLAGPEQFF,TGTGCCAGCAGCCAAGATCTGCTAGCGGGGCCTGAGCAGTTCTTC,TRBV3-1,TRBJ2-1,-,TRBD2
CSAAVRGLAGDGNEQFF,TGCAGTGCTGCAGTCCGGGGACTAGCGGGAGATGGGAATGAGCAGTTCTTC,TRBV20-1,TRBJ2-1,many,TRBD2
CASSFTGLETQYF,TGTGCCAGCAGTTTCACAGGGTTGGAGACCCAGTACTTC,TRBV12-3/TRBV12-4,TRBJ2-5,few,-
CSARDPDTDTQYF,TGCAGTGCTAGAGATCCGGACACAGATACGCAGTATTTT,TRBV20-1,TRBJ2-3,many,-
CASSQTRGSGANVLTF,TGCGCCAGCAGCCAGACTAGGGGCTCTGGGGCCAACGTCCTGACTTTC,TRBV4-3,TRBJ2-6,few,-
CASSMRGTSGRETQYF,TGTGCCAGCAGCATGAGAGGGACTAGCGGGAGAGAGACCCAGTACTTC,TRBV7-9,TRBJ2-5,-,TRBD2
CSAPRQGSDEQYF,TGCAGTGCACCGAGACAGGGGTCTGACGAGCAGTACTTC,TRBV20-1,TRBJ2-7,many,TRBD1
CASSSGRSNSPLHF,TGTGCCAGCAGCTCAGGACGGAGTAATTCACCCCTCCACTTT,TRBV7-2,TRBJ1-6,few,-
CASFFVDTQYF,TGCGCCAGCTTTTTCGTGGATACGCAGTATTTT,TRBV10-2,TRBJ2-3,-,-
CASSQLDIDEQFF,TGTGCCAGCTCCCAACTAGATATCGATGAGCAGTTCTTC,TRBV12-3/TRBV12-4,TRBJ2-1,many,-
CASRQTAGTNYGYTF,TGTGCCAGCAGGCAGACAGCCGGGACTAACTATGGCTACACCTTC,TRBV12-3/TRBV12-4,TRBJ1-2,-,-
CASSFVGEISYEQYF,TGTGCCAGCAGCTTCGTAGGGGAGATTTCCTACGAGCAGTACTTC,TRBV7-2,TRBJ2-7,few,-
CASSVGKEENTEAFF,TGTGCCAGCAGCGTCGGTAAAGAGGAGAACACTGAAGCTTTCTTT,TRBV9,TRBJ1-1,-,-
CASSPGTSGSYNEQFF,TGTGCCAGCAGTCCGGGGACTAGCGGGAGTTACAATGAGCAGTTCTTC,TRBV12-3/TRBV12-4,TRBJ2-1,-,TRBD2
CSGLGTSGQETQYF,TGCAGTGGGCTCGGGACTAGCGGCCAAGAGACCCAGTACTTC,TRBV20-1,TRBJ2-5,-,TRBD2
CAISDLGGGSSYNEQFF,TGTGCCATCAGTGATTTGGGCGGGGGTAGCTCCTACAATGAGCAGTTCTTC,TRBV10-3,TRBJ2-1,-,TRBD2
CASSLRQLRYGYTF,TGTGCCAGCAGTTTACGGCAACTTCGCTATGGCTACACCTTC,TRBV12-3/TRBV12-4,TRBJ1-2,few,-
CAISAGTSGSTDTQYF,TGTGCCATCAGTGCGGGGACTAGCGGGAGCACAGATACGCAGTATTTT,TRBV10-3,TRBJ2-3,few,TRBD2
CSARDPGGTEAFF,TGCAGTGCTAGAGATCCCGGGGGAACTGAAGCTTTCTTT,TRBV20-1,TRBJ1-1,-,-
CAISEQQLSQPQHF,TGTGCCATCAGTGAACAACAGTTAAGTCAGCCCCAGCATTTT,TRBV10-3,TRBJ1-5,-,-
CASSFSSGRGTDTQYF,TGTGCCAGCAGCTTCTCCAGCGGGAGGGGTACAGATACGCAGTATTTT,TRBV11-2,TRBJ2-3,-,TRBD2